These T cell receptor beta chains were read from a single sample in a study of shared clonotypes between healthy human individuals. Produced via immunoSEQ multiplex PCR; TCRdb's table is partial and in-frame only. Of 2 million to 2.5 million clones in the sample, more than 80% were seen once. Sequencing used naive CD4+ T cells from PBMCs. The origin of the receptors is a man between 18 and 35 years old in good health. Some clones in this sample may be carry-over from other donors' samples. The CDR3 runs from the conserved cysteine through the conserved F or W. D genes are given only for firm matches. Part of the rows lack a size; the others show once, few, many or a class for expanded clones.

d_call clone_size j_call v_call cdr3_nt cdr3_aa
TRBD2 - TRBJ2-3 TRBV6-1 TGTGCCAGCAGTGCTCCGGGAGGAGGGGCAGATACGCAGTATTTT CASSAPGGGADTQYF
TRBD1 - TRBJ1-2 TRBV7-3 TGTGCCAGCAGGGGACGGGACAGATCTAACTATGGCTACACCTTC CASRGRDRSNYGYTF
- - TRBJ2-7 TRBV28 TGTGCCAGCAGCCAAAACAACCGAAAGAGTCCCCCCTACGAGCAGTACTTC CASSQNNRKSPPYEQYF
- - TRBJ2-1 TRBV15 TGTGCCACCAGCAGGGGGGCTGGGACCTACAATGAGCAGTTCTTC CATSRGAGTYNEQFF
- - TRBJ1-4 TRBV6-5 TGTGCCAGTCGGATCACAGGGAATACTAATGAAAAACTGTTTTTT CASRITGNTNEKLFF
- - TRBJ2-7 TRBV5-5 TGTGCCAGCAGCTTGTCGGTTGGGTCCCACGAGCAGTACTTC CASSLSVGSHEQYF
- - TRBJ2-3 TRBV5-1 TGCGCCAGCAGCCCTAGACGGAAGAGCGCAGATACGCAGTATTTT CASSPRRKSADTQYF
- - TRBJ2-7 TRBV5-4 TGTGCCAGCAGTAGCGGACTTAGCTCCTACGAGCAGTACTTC CASSSGLSSYEQYF
TRBD1 - TRBJ1-5 TRBV30 TGTGCCTGGAGTGTGGCAGGGGGCGGCGGTCAGCCCCAGCATTTT CAWSVAGGGGQPQHF
- - TRBJ2-5 TRBV7-3 TGTGCCAGCAGCCCCTCGGGTGGGTCGGGAGAGACCCAGTACTTC CASSPSGGSGETQYF
TRBD1 - TRBJ2-1 TRBV7-2 TGTGCCAGCAGCTCAATTAGCACAGGGGCCCCGGGCGATGAGCAGTTCTTC CASSSISTGAPGDEQFF
TRBD1 - TRBJ1-5 TRBV10-3 TGTGCCATCGGTGCCGACAGGGACAATCAGCCCCAGCATTTT CAIGADRDNQPQHF
- - TRBJ2-5 TRBV30 TGTGCCTGGACAGGGAGGGAGACCCAGTACTTC CAWTGRETQYF
TRBD2 - TRBJ2-1 TRBV7-6 TGTGCCAGCAGCTTAGCGGTCCTAGCGGGAGTGAACAATGAGCAGTTCTTC CASSLAVLAGVNNEQFF
- - TRBJ2-3 TRBV28 TGTGCCAGCATCCCGAGCGGTAGGGATACGCAGTATTTT CASIPSGRDTQYF
TRBD1 - TRBJ1-2 TRBV5-1 TGCGCCAGCAGCTTGACAGGGGGCGTATTAAACTATGGCTACACCTTC CASSLTGGVLNYGYTF
- - TRBJ1-5 TRBV15 TGTGCCACCAGCAGAGTAGAGACAGACAATCAGCCCCAGCATTTT CATSRVETDNQPQHF
- - TRBJ1-5 TRBV28 TGTGCCAGCACTCCAACCCCGGGTAGCAATCAGCCCCAGCATTTT CASTPTPGSNQPQHF
- - TRBJ2-5 TRBV6-1 TGTGCCAGCAACCGACAGGTAGCTGTGGAGACCCAGTACTTC CASNRQVAVETQYF
- once TRBJ1-4 TRBV11-2 TGTGCCAGCAACGGGATTAATGAAAAACTGTTTTTT CASNGINEKLFF
TRBD1 once TRBJ2-7 TRBV7-9 TGTGCCAGCATCAAGGACAGGGGGGGTGGCGAGCAGTACTTC CASIKDRGGGEQYF
- - TRBJ1-5 TRBV28 TGTGCCAGCAGTGATCCGACTCAGCCCCAGCATTTT CASSDPTQPQHF
- - TRBJ1-1 TRBV7-2 TGTGCCAGCAGCTTAGGGGGGCGATGGACTGAAGCTTTCTTT CASSLGGRWTEAFF
- - TRBJ1-1 TRBV9 TGTGCCAGCAGCGAACTGTGGCAGCCGAACACTGAAGCTTTCTTT CASSELWQPNTEAFF
TRBD2 - TRBJ2-1 TRBV27 TGTGCCAGCAGGGGAGACGGCTGGACTAGCTTCTATGAGCAGTTCTTC CASRGDGWTSFYEQFF
TRBD1 - TRBJ1-3 TRBV28 TGTGCCAGCAGTTGGACAGGGCGGTCTGGAAACACCATATATTTT CASSWTGRSGNTIYF
TRBD2 - TRBJ2-1 TRBV7-9 TGTGCCAGCAGCTTGGGGCCGGGACTAGCGGGAGGAGATGAGCAGTTCTTC CASSLGPGLAGGDEQFF
- - TRBJ2-7 TRBV5-1 TGCGCCAGCAGCTTGGGTGGTGCCCTTTACGAGCAGTACTTC CASSLGGALYEQYF
TRBD2 - TRBJ2-5 TRBV7-3 TGTGCCAGCAGCCTTCTAGCGGGAGTGGAGACCCAGTACTTC CASSLLAGVETQYF
- - TRBJ1-5 TRBV28 TGTGCCAGCAGTTCATGGGACCAGCCCCAGCATTTT CASSSWDQPQHF
TRBD1 - TRBJ2-5 TRBV7-9 TGTGCCAGCATAAACTTCAGGGGGCGAGTCGAGGAGACCCAGTACTTC CASINFRGRVEETQYF
- - TRBJ2-6 TRBV28 TGTGCCAGCAGTTTAATACTGGCCTCTGGGGCCAACGTCCTGACTTTC CASSLILASGANVLTF
- - TRBJ1-2 TRBV28 TGTGCCAGCAGTTTAGGCTGGGGTAATGGCTACACCTTC CASSLGWGNGYTF
- - TRBJ1-1 TRBV4-3 TGCGCCAGCAGCCAAGGAGGGGGGAACACTGAAGCTTTCTTT CASSQGGGNTEAFF
TRBD2 - TRBJ2-1 TRBV2 TGTGCCAGCGGGCGGGAGGTTCCTCAGGGTGAGCAGTTCTTC CASGREVPQGEQFF
- - TRBJ2-1 TRBV5-4 TGTGCCAGCAGCCTCGGGACCGGGGCTACCTACAATGAGCAGTTCTTC CASSLGTGATYNEQFF
- - TRBJ2-7 TRBV27 TGTGCCAGCTATACCGCGCTGTCGCGGGCCCCCCGCATCTACGAGCAGTACTTC CASYTALSRAPRIYEQYF
- - TRBJ2-1 TRBV6-6 TGTGCCAGCAGCCACGAAGGCACGTCTAGTAGCAATGAGCAGTTCTTC CASSHEGTSSSNEQFF
- - TRBJ2-5 TRBV6-1 TGTGCCAGCAGGCAACCCACAGGGCCGCGGGAGACCCAGTACTTC CASRQPTGPRETQYF
TRBD1 - TRBJ2-7 TRBV5-6 TGTGCCAGCAGCAAGTTACAACTTCGGGACAGGAGCTACGAGCAGTACTTC CASSKLQLRDRSYEQYF
TRBD2 - TRBJ2-1 TRBV28 TGTGCCAGCAGTTTAATTACTAGCGGGAGTTATCCCAATGAGCAGTTCTTC CASSLITSGSYPNEQFF
- - TRBJ2-7 TRBV10-3 TGTGCCACCCAGCAGACAGGTACAGCCTACGAGCAGTACTTC CATQQTGTAYEQYF